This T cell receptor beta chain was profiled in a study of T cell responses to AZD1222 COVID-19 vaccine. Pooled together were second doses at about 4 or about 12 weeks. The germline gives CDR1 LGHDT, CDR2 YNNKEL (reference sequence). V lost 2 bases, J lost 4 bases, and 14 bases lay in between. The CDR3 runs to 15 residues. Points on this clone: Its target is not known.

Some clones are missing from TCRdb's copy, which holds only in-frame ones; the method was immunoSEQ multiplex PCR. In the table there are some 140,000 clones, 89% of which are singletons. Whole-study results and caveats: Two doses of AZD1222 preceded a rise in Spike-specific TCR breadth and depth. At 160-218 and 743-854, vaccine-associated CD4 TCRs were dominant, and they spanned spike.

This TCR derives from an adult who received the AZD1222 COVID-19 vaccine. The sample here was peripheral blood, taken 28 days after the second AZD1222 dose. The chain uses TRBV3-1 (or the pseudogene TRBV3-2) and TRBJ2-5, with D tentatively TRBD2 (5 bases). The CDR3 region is CASSQTVDSRETQYF. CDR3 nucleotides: TGTGCCAGCAGCCAAACGGTGGACTCGAGAGAGACCCAGTACTTC.